This TCR beta chain was recorded in a study of CD4+ T cells in melanoma. Study conclusions and caveats: Neoantigen-specific CD4+ T cells in melanoma reportedly had diverse differentiation states. CD8+ T cell, macrophage and B cell function reportedly correlated with neoantigen-specific CD4+ T cells.

This clone has just one count. Its antigen is not known. Method: immunoSEQ multiplex PCR; TCRdb's copy keeps in-frame clones and lacks some. The sample has about 50,000 clones, roughly 89% seen once; the top ten hold 12%. This CDR3 comprises 14 residues. Germline-derived CDR1 and CDR2 are SNHLY and FYNNEI. Trimming stripped 7 bases from V and 4 bases from J, with 14 bases between. The receptor's source is a human donor with melanoma. This chain joins TRBV2 and TRBJ1-5; TRBD1 is a possible D gene (6 bases). The specimen sequenced was peripheral blood. The CDR3 protein is CASTRQAANQPQHF. CDR3 coding DNA: TGTGCCAGCACTAGACAGGCCGCAAATCAGCCCCAGCATTTT.